Listed here are 25 T cell receptor beta chains from one sample, sequenced in a study of T cell responses to AZD1222 COVID-19 vaccine. Sequencing was performed with immunoSEQ multiplex PCR; in TCRdb, only in-frame clones are kept and a portion is missing. The sample has 150,000 to 160,000 clones, roughly nine tenths seen once. The source material was peripheral blood, sampled on day 0 of AZD1222 vaccination. The receptors derive from an adult in good health.

The rearrangement links TRBV7-8 to TRBJ2-5; D perhaps matches TRBD1 (5 bases). CDR1 SGHVS and CDR2 FQNEAQ come from the germline V gene. CDR3 size: 14 residues. Between the trimmed V and J ends, which lost 6 bases and 0 bases, there was a span of 11 bases. The CDR3 nucleotides read TGTGCCAGCAGTGAAACAGGATACCAAGAGACCCAGTACTTC. It encodes CASSETGYQETQYF.

The J gene is TRBJ1-2, the V gene TRBV6-5; D ambiguous. Germline CDR1 MNHEY, CDR2 SVGAGI. The CDR3 contains 13 residues. The ends were cut back, 6 bases at V and 8 bases at J, with 16 bases in the middle. The CDR3: CASSLTVRSGYTF. The CDR3 coding sequence is TGTGCCAGCAGCTTGACCGTTCGCTCCGGCTACACCTTC.

V and J are TRBV27 and TRBJ2-3; 7 bases are shared with TRBD2. Germline assignment: CDR1 MNHEY and CDR2 SMNVEV (reference sequence). The CDR3 spans 14 residues. After removal of 2 bases from V and 6 bases from J, the junction contained 5 bases not matched to a gene. In DNA form, the CDR3 reads TGTGCCAGCAGTTTAAGGCGGGGGTGGGATACGCAGTATTTT. It yields the protein CASSLRRGWDTQYF.

The rearrangement links TRBV2 to TRBJ1-2; D remains ambiguous. V was pared by 1 base and J by 10 bases, with 13 bases between. CDR1 and CDR2 from the germline V gene are SNHLY and FYNNEI. The length of the CDR3 is 13 residues. CDR3 sequence (DNA): TGTGCCAGCAGTGAAGGCGAAGGGCGAGACTACACCTTC. It is translated as CASSEGEGRDYTF.

This clone occurred a few times. V is TRBV28 and J is TRBJ1-4; 9 nucleotides match TRBD1. The CDR3 covers 16 residues. From germline, CDR1 is MDHEN and CDR2 SYDVKM. The V and J ends lost 2 bases and 7 bases, in that order; junction bases with no gene match: 8. CDR3 DNA: TGTGCCAGCAGTTTACGACCGGGACAGGGAGGTGAAAAACTGTTTTTT. This codes for CASSLRPGQGGEKLFF.

This chain joins TRBV7-2 and TRBJ2-3; TRBD2 matches at 9 bases. CDR3 length: 17 amino acids. V gave up 1 base and J gave up 6 bases; unmatched junction bases: 11. Germline values: CDR1 SGHTA, CDR2 FQGNSA. In nucleotides, the CDR3 is TGTGCCAGCAGCTTAGGAGTGCGGGGGGGAGCAACGGATACGCAGTATTTT. Its protein product is CASSLGVRGGATDTQYF.

This sequence joins TRBV18 and TRBJ1-1; 8 positions match TRBD1. V shed 4 bases, J shed 0 bases, and the junction held 7 bases outside the gene matches. Per the germline V gene, CDR1 is KGHSH and CDR2 is LQKENI. The CDR3 extends over 16 amino acids. The CDR3: CASSQIGQGLNTEAFF. As DNA, the CDR3 is TGTGCCAGCTCACAAATCGGACAGGGACTGAACACTGAAGCTTTCTTT.

The rearrangement joins TRBV7-2 to TRBJ1-5, with D unresolved. This CDR3 region has 15 residues. Germline V gene data show CDR1 as SGHTA and CDR2 as FQGNSA. Deletions cut 0 bases from V and 2 bases from J, with 8 bases between. DNA of the CDR3: TGTGCCAGCAGCTTAGCGCTGCGGGGCAATCAGCCCCAGCATTTT. It translates to CASSLALRGNQPQHF.

The genes are TRBV6-6 and TRBJ2-7, with a tentative D call TRBD1 (5 bases). Germline V lookup: CDR1 MNHNY, CDR2 SVGAGI (reference sequence). The CDR3 is made up of 13 amino acids. V was clipped by 4 bases and J by 1 base, with 8 bases between them. CDR3 residues: CASSLQGSYEQYF. CDR3 coding DNA: TGTGCCAGCAGTTTGCAGGGATCCTACGAGCAGTACTTC.

The V and J genes are TRBV14 and TRBJ1-2; D might be TRBD1 (6 bases). The CDR3 runs 15 residues. Deletions cut 0 bases from V and 6 bases from J, with 14 bases between. Germline V gives CDR1 SGHDN, CDR2 FVKESK. The CDR3 bases are TGTGCCAGCAGCCAAGATCCCCAGGGGTATGATGGCTACACCTTC. Translated, it gives CASSQDPQGYDGYTF.

The rearrangement links TRBV7-6 to TRBJ2-3, with TRBD1 identical over 8 bases. The V and J ends lost 5 bases and 7 bases, in that order; junction bases with no gene match: 14. Germline-derived CDR1 and CDR2 are SGHVS and FNYEAQ. This CDR3 is built from 16 residues. CDR3 nucleotide sequence: TGTGCCAGCAGCCGTCAGGGGGCCACGCCATTGAATACGCAGTATTTT. This encodes CASSRQGATPLNTQYF. The whole variable domain, filled in from reference TRBV7-6 and TRBJ2-3, reads GAGVSQSPRYKVTKRGQDVALRCDPISGHVSLYWYRQALGQGPEFLTYFNYEAQQDKSGLPNDRFSAERPEGSISTLTIQRTEQRDSAMYRCASSRQGATPLNTQYFGPGTRLTVL.

J is TRBJ2-3 and V is TRBV5-4, with D perhaps matching TRBD2 (6 bases). Germline V lookup: CDR1 SGHNT, CDR2 YYREEE (reference sequence). This CDR3 has 15 amino acids. Trimming left V 2 bases short and J 0 bases short, with 10 bases between. CDR3 amino acids: CASSLSGTSTDTQYF. The CDR3 region has the DNA TGTGCCAGCAGCTTATCAGGGACTAGCACAGATACGCAGTATTTT.

In DNA, the CDR3 is TGTGCCAGTAAAAGCCGGGACACCAATCAGCCCCAGCATTTT. This encodes CASKSRDTNQPQHF. V usage is TRBV28 and J usage is TRBJ1-5; D is possibly TRBD1 (6 bases). The ends were cut back, 9 bases at V and 3 bases at J, with 15 bases in the middle. CDR1 is MDHEN and CDR2 is SYDVKM in the germline V gene. The CDR3 has 14 amino acids.

The chain links TRBV18 to TRBJ2-3; TRBD2 might be the D (5 bases). The CDR3 has 15 amino acids. With 5 bases removed from V and 4 bases from J, the gap between germline ends came to 16 bases. Germline CDR1 and CDR2: KGHSH and LQKENI. The CDR3 protein is CASSALKGEADTQYF. The CDR3 DNA sequence: TGTGCCAGCTCAGCATTGAAGGGAGAGGCAGATACGCAGTATTTT. Using reference TRBV18 and TRBJ2-3 for the parts outside the CDR3, the full variable domain is NAGVMQNPRHLVRRRGQEARLRCSPMKGHSHVYWYRQLPEEGLKFMVYLQKENIIDESGMPKERFSAEFPKEGPSILRIQQVVRGDSAAYFCASSALKGEADTQYFGPGTRLTVL.

The gene calls are TRBV9 and TRBJ2-3; D uncertain. V was clipped by 2 bases and J by 1 base, with 8 bases between them. Germline-derived CDR1 and CDR2 are SGDLS and YYNGEE. This CDR3 has 14 amino acids. In DNA form, the CDR3 reads TGTGCCAGCAGCGTTGAACAGCGCACAGATACGCAGTATTTT. This encodes CASSVEQRTDTQYF. Full variable domain (rest looked up from reference TRBV9 and TRBJ2-3): DSGVTQTPKHLITATGQRVTLRCSPRSGDLSVYWYQQSLDQGLQFLIQYYNGEERAKGNILERFSAQQFPDLHSELNLSSLELGDSALYFCASSVEQRTDTQYFGPGTRLTVL.

V usage is TRBV5-1 and J usage is TRBJ1-1; D gene unclear. Germline CDR1 and CDR2: SGHRS and YFSETQ. Trimming pared 0 bases from V and 4 bases from J, leaving 10 bases between. The CDR3 length is 14 residues. For the CDR3, the DNA is TGCGCCAGCAGCTTGGAGGAGGGTGTCACTGAAGCTTTCTTT. Its translation is CASSLEEGVTEAFF.

The sample holds one count of this clone. The rearrangement links TRBV9 to TRBJ1-1, with D unclear. CDR3 length: 16 amino acids. The V end was cut by 3 bases, the J end by 2 bases, with 17 bases between. Germline assignment: CDR1 SGDLS and CDR2 YYNGEE. CDR3 coding DNA: TGTGCCAGCAGCGCCCCCCAGTCTTTAGGAAACACTGAAGCTTTCTTT. Translating it yields CASSAPQSLGNTEAFF.

The gene calls are TRBV7-3 and TRBJ2-5; a weak D match, TRBD1 (5 bases). This CDR3 has 13 residues. The V end lost 5 bases, the J end lost 5 bases, and 12 bases lay between the germline ends. Germline CDR1 is SGHTA and CDR2 is FQGTGA. Written as DNA, the CDR3 is TGTGCCAGCAGCCCAGGGATTGGGGAGACCCAGTACTTC. Its protein is CASSPGIGETQYF.

This chain joins TRBV27 and TRBJ2-2; 9 nucleotides agree with TRBD2. In germline, CDR1 is MNHEY, CDR2 SMNVEV (reference sequence). V was clipped by 1 base and J by 4 bases; unmatched bases: 1. The CDR3 contains 15 residues. Written as DNA, the CDR3 is TGTGCCAGCAGTTTATTTAGCGGGAGCACCGGGGAGCTGTTTTTT. Translation gives CASSLFSGSTGELFF.

The chain carries TRBV24-1 and TRBJ2-7, with 8 bases that match TRBD2. V lost 8 bases to trimming and J lost 4 bases; unmatched junction nucleotides: 6. This CDR3 is built from 13 residues. The germline V gene encodes CDR1 KGHDR and CDR2 SFDVKD. The CDR3 region has the DNA TGTGCCACCATAGTAGCGGGAATATACGAGCAGTACTTC. Amino acid sequence: CATIVAGIYEQYF.

The V and J genes are TRBV7-6 and TRBJ2-1, with 10 nucleotides matching TRBD2. CDR3 length: 15 residues. Germline CDR1 and CDR2: SGHVS and FNYEAQ. The trim removed 2 bases at V and 9 bases at J, leaving 7 bases unmatched. The CDR3, as DNA: TGTGCCAGCAGCTTAAAAGCGGGAGGGCCGGTTGAGCAGTTCTTC. Encoded protein: CASSLKAGGPVEQFF.

V and J are TRBV29-1 and TRBJ1-2, with no clear D. V was clipped by 0 bases and J by 7 bases, with 9 bases between them. Germline loops: CDR1 SQVTM, CDR2 ANQGSEA. This CDR3 has 12 amino acids. The CDR3 DNA follows: TGCAGCGTTGAAGATAGGATGAGTGGCTACACCTTC. Translating it yields CSVEDRMSGYTF.

The chain combines TRBV19 with TRBJ2-4; 9 nucleotides match TRBD1. The junction had 6 bases not matched to a gene; V was cut back by 3 bases and J by 6 bases. From germline, CDR1 is LNHDA and CDR2 SQIVND (reference sequence). This CDR3 has 15 residues. Here the CDR3 DNA reads TGTGCCAGTAGTATTTCGACAGGGGGGCTAAACATTCAGTACTTC. Translated, it gives CASSISTGGLNIQYF.

The chain joins TRBV7-3 to TRBJ2-1; the match to TRBD2 covers 7 bases. The CDR3 length is 16 residues. From germline, CDR1 is SGHTA and CDR2 FQGTGA. Trimming removed 2 bases from V and 2 bases from J; junction bases left unmatched: 6. CDR3 in amino acids: CASSLDRLAAYNEQFF. The CDR3 DNA reads as TGTGCCAGCAGCTTAGACCGACTAGCTGCCTACAATGAGCAGTTCTTC.

The V and J genes are TRBV5-4 and TRBJ1-2, with D perhaps TRBD1 (5 bases). V was pared by 0 bases and J by 4 bases, with 13 bases between. The CDR3 is 15 amino acids. Per germline, CDR1 SGHNT and CDR2 YYREEE (reference sequence). As DNA, the CDR3 is TGTGCCAGCAGCTTGGCCCTTGGGCAGGGCTATGGCTACACCTTC. As protein: CASSLALGQGYGYTF. Together with reference TRBV5-4 and TRBJ1-2, the CDR3 gives the full variable domain: ETGVTQSPTHLIKTRGQQVTLRCSSQSGHNTVSWYQQALGQGPQFIFQYYREEENGRGNFPPRFSGLQFPNYSSELNVNALELDDSALYLCASSLALGQGYGYTFGSGTRLTVV.